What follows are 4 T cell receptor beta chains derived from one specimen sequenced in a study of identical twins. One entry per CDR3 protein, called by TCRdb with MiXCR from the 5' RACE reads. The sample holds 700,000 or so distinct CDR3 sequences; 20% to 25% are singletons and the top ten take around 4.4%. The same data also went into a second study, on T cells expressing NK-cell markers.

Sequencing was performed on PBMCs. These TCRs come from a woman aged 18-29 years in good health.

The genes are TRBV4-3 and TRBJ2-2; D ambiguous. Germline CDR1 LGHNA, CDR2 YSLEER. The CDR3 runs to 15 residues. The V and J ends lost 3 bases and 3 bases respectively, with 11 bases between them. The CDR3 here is CASSHLPRDTGELFF. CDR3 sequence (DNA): TGCGCCAGCAGCCACCTTCCTAGGGACACCGGGGAGCTGTTTTTT.

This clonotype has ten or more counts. The CDR3 DNA sequence: TGTGCCAGCAGTTTCGGGACAGCATCCTACGAGCAGTACTTC. Translation gives CASSFGTASYEQYF. The rearrangement joins TRBV6-5 to TRBJ2-7; 7 nucleotides agree with TRBD1. This CDR3 spans 14 amino acids. The germline V gene has CDR1 MNHEY and CDR2 SVGAGI. The V segment lost 4 bases and the J segment 1 base; nucleotides outside the gene matches: 4.

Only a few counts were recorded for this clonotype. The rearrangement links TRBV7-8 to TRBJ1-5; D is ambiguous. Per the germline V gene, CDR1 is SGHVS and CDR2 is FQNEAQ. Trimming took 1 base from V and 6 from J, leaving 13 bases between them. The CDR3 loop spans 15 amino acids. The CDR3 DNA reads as TGTGCCAGCAGCTTAGAAGCGCAGGTTGGTCAGCCCCAGCATTTT. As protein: CASSLEAQVGQPQHF.

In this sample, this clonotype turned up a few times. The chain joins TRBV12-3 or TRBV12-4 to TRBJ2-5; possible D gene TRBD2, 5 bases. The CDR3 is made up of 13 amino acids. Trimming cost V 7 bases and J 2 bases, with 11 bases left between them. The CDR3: CASIRTGQETQYF. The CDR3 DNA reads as TGTGCCAGCATCAGGACTGGACAAGAGACCCAGTACTTC.